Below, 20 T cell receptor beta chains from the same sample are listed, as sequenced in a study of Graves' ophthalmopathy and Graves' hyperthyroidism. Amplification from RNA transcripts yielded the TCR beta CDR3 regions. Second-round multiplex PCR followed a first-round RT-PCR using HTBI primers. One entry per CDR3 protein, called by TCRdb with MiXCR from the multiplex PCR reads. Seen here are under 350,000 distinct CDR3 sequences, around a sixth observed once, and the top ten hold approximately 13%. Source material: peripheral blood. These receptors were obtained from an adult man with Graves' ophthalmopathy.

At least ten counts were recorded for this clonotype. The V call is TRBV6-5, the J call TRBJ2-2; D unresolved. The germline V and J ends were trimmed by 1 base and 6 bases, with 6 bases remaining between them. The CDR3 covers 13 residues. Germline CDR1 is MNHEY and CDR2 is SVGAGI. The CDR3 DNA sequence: TGTGCCAGCAGTTACTTAGCTCCCGGGGAGCTGTTTTTT. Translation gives CASSYLAPGELFF.

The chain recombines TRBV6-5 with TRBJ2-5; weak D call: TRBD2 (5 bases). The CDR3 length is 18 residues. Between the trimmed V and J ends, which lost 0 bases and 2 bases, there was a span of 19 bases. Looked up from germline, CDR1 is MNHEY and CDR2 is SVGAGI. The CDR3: CASSYSPLPGSWQETQYF. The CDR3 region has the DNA TGTGCCAGCAGTTACTCACCACTCCCGGGGAGTTGGCAAGAGACCCAGTACTTC.

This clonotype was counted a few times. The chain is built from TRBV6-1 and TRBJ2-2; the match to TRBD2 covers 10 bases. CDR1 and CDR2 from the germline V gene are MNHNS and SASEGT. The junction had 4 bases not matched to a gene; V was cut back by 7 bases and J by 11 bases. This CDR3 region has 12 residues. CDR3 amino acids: CASNPSGRELFF. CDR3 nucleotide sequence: TGTGCCAGCAACCCTAGCGGGAGAGAGCTGTTTTTT.

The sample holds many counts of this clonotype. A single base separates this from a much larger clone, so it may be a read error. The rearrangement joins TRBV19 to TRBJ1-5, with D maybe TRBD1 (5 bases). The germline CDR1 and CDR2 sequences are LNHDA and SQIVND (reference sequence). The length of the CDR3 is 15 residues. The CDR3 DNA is TGTGTCAGTAGTATGATAGCGGGGGACGATCAGCCCCAGCATTTT. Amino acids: CVSSMIAGDDQPQHF.

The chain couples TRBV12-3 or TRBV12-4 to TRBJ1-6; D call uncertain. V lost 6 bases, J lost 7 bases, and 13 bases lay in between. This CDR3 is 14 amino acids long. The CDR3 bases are TGTGCCAGCAGGCTCCTCGGACGGAATTCACCCCTCCACTTT. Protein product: CASRLLGRNSPLHF.

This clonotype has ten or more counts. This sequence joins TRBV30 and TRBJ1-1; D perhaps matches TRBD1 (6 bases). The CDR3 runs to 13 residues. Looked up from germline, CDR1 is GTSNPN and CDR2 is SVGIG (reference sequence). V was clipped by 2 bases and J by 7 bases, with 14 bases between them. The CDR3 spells CAWSPGQLGEAFF. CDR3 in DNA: TGTGCCTGGAGTCCCGGACAGCTCGGTGAAGCTTTCTTT.

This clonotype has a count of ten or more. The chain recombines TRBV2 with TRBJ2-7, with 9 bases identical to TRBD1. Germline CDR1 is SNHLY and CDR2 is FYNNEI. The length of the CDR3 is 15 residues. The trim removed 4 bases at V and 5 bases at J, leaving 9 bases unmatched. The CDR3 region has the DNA TGTGCCAGCAGTGGTAGGGGACAGGGTATCCACGAGCAGTACTTC. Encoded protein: CASSGRGQGIHEQYF. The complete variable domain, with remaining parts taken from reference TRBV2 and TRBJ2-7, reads EPEVTQTPSHQVTQMGQEVILRCVPISNHLYFYWYRQILGQKVEFLVSFYNNEISEKSEIFDDQFSVERPDGSNFTLKIRSTKLEDSAMYFCASSGRGQGIHEQYFGPGTRLTVT.

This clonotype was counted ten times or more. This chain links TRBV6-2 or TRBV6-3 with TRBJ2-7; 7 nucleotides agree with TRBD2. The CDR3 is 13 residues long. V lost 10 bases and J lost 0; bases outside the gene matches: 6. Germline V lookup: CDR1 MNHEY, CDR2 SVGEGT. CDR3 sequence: CATAGGGSYEQYF. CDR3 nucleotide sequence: TGTGCCACCGCGGGCGGGGGCTCCTACGAGCAGTACTTC.

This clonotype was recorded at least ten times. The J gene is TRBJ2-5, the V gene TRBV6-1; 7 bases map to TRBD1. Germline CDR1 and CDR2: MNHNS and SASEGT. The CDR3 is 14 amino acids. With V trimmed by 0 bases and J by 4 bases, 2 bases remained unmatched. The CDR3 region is CASSEARGRETQYF. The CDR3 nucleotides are TGTGCCAGCAGTGAAGCTAGGGGGCGAGAGACCCAGTACTTC.

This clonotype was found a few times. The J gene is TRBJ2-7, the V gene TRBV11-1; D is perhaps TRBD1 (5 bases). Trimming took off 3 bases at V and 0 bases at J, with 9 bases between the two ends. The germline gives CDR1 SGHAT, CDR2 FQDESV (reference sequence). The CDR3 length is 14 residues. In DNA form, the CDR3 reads TGTGCCAGCAGCTTTGGGGCGGTCTCCTACGAGCAGTACTTC. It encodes CASSFGAVSYEQYF.

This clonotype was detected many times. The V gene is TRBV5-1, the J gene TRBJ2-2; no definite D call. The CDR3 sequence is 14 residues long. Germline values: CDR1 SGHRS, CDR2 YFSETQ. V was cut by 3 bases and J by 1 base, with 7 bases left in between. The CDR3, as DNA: TGCGCCAGCAGCTCCGCTTGGAACACCGGGGAGCTGTTTTTT. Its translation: CASSSAWNTGELFF.

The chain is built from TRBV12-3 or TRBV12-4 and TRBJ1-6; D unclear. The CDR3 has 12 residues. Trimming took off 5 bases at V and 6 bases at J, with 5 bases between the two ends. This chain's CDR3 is CASSNLNSPLHF. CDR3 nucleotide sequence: TGTGCCAGCAGTAATCTTAATTCACCCCTCCACTTT.

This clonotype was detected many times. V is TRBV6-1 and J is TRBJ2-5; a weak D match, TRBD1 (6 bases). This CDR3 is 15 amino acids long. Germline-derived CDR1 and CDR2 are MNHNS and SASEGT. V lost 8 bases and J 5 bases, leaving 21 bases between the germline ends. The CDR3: CASGSSSQGWETQYF. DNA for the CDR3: TGTGCCAGCGGAAGCTCTTCACAGGGTTGGGAGACCCAGTACTTC.

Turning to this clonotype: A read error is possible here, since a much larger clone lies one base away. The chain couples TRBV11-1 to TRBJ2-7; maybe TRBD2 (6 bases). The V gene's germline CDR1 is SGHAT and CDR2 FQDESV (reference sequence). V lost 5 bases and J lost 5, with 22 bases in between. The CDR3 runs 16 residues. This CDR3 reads CASSPGTGGYLDEQYF. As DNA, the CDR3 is TGTGCCAGCAGCCCTGGGACTGGCGGGTATCTCGACGAGCAGTACTTC.

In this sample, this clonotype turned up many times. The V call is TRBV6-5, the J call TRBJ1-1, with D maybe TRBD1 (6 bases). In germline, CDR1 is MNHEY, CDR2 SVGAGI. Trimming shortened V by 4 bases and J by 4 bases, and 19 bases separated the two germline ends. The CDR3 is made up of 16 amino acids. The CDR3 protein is CASSLASRRGRTEAFF. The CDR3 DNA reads TGTGCCAGCAGTTTAGCCTCCAGGCGGGGGCGCACTGAAGCTTTCTTT.

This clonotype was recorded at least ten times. The CDR3 here is CAISDSGASNQPQHF. Here the CDR3 DNA reads TGTGCCATCAGTGATTCGGGGGCGAGCAATCAGCCCCAGCATTTT. This rearrangement joins TRBV10-3 to TRBJ1-5; D perhaps matches TRBD1 (6 bases). The CDR3 extends over 15 amino acids. V was shortened by 3 bases and J by 1 base, with 10 bases between the two germline ends. Germline-derived CDR1 and CDR2 are ENHRY and SYGVKD.

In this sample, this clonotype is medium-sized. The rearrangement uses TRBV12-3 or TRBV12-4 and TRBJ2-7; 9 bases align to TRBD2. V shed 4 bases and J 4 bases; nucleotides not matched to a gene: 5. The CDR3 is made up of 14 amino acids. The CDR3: CASSSSGRRYEQYF. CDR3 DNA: TGTGCCAGCAGTTCAAGCGGGAGGAGGTACGAGCAGTACTTC.

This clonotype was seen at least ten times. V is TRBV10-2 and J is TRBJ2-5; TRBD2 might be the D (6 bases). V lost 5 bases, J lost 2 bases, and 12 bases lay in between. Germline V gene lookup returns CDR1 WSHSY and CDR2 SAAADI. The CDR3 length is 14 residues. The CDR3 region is CASSRRGGQETQYF. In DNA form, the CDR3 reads TGCGCCAGCAGTCGACGTGGAGGGCAAGAGACCCAGTACTTC.

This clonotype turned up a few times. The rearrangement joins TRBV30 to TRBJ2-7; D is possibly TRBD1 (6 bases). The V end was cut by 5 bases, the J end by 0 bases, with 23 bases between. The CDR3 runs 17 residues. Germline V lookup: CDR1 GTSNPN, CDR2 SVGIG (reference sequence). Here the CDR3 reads CAWARGKEYRSSYEQYF. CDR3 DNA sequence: TGTGCCTGGGCCAGGGGTAAAGAGTACCGGAGCTCCTACGAGCAGTACTTC.

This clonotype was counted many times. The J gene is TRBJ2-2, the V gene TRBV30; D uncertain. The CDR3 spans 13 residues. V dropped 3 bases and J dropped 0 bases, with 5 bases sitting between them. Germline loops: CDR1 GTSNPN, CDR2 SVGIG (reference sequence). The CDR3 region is CAWRAPNTGELFF. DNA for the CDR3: TGTGCCTGGAGGGCTCCGAACACCGGGGAGCTGTTTTTT.